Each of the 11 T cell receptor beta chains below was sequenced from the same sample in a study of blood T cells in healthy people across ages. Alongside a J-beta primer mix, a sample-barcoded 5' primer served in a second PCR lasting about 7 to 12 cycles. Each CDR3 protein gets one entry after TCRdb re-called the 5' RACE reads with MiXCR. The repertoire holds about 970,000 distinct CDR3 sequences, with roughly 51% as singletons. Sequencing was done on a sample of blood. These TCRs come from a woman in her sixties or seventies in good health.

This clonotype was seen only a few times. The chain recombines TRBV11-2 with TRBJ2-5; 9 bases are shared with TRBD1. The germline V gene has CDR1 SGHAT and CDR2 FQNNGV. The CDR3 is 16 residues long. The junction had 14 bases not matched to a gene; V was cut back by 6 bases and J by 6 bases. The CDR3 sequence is CASRHLTGGGLKTQYF. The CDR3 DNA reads TGTGCCAGCAGACACCTCACAGGGGGCGGCCTGAAGACCCAGTACTTC.

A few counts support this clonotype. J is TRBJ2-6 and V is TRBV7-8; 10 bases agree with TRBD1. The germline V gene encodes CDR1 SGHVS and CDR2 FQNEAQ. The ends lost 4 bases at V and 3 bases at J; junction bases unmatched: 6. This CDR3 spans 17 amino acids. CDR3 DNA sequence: TGTGCCAGCAGCTGGACCGGGACAGGGGATGGGGCCAACGTCCTGACTTTC. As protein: CASSWTGTGDGANVLTF.

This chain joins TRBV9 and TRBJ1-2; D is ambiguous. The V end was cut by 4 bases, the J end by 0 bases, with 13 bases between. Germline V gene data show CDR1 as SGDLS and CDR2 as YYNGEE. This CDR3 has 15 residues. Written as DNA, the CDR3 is TGTGCCAGCAGCCCCAACGATGGAGCTAACTATGGCTACACCTTC. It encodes CASSPNDGANYGYTF.

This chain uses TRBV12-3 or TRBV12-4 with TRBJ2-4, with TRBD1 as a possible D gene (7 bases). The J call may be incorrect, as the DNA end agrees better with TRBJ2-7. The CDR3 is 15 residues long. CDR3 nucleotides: TGTGCCAGCAGCATCGTCAGGGGGGTTAACTACGAGCAGTACTTC. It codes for CASSIVRGVNYEQYF.

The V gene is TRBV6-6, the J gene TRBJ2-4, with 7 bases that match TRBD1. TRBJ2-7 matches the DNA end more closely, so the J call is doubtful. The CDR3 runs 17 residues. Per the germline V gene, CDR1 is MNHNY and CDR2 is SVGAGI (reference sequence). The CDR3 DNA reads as TGTGCCAGCAGTTCAACATCTGGGGCAGGGGGATTTTACGAGCAGTACTTC. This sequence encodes CASSSTSGAGGFYEQYF.

CDR3 amino acids: CASRGQGQTYNEQYF. The CDR3 DNA reads as TGTGCCAGCAGGGGACAGGGGCAGACCTACAATGAGCAGTACTTC. The gene calls are TRBV6-5 and TRBJ2-7, with 10 bases fitting TRBD1. The germline V gene has CDR1 MNHEY and CDR2 SVGAGI. The CDR3 runs to 15 residues. J was trimmed by 7 bases and V by 6 bases; bases with no gene match: 12.

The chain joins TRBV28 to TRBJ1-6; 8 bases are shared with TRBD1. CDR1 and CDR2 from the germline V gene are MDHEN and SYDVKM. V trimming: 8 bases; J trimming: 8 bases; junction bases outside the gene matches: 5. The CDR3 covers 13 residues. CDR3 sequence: CASSTGVHSPLHF. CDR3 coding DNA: TGTGCCAGCTCGACAGGGGTACATTCACCCCTCCACTTT.

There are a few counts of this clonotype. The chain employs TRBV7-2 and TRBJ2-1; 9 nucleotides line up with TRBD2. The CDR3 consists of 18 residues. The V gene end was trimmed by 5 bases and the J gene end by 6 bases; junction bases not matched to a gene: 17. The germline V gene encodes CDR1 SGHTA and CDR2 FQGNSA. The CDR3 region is CASSPHGGLSGSSNEQFF. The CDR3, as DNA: TGTGCCAGCAGCCCACACGGTGGGCTTAGCGGGAGTTCCAATGAGCAGTTCTTC.

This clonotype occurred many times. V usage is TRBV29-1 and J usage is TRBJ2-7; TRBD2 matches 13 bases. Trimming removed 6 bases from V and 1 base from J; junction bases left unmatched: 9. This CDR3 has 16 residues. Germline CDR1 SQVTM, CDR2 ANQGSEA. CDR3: CSVGGLAGVRSYEQYF. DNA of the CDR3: TGCAGCGTGGGTGGACTAGCGGGAGTACGTTCCTACGAGCAGTACTTC.

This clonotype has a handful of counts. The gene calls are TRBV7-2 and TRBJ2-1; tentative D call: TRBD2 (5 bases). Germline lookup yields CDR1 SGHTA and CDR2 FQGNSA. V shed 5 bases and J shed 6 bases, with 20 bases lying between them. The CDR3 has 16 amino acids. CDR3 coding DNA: TGTGCCAGCAGCCGGGAAGGCTCTCAAATAACCAATGAGCAGTTCTTC. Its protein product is CASSREGSQITNEQFF.

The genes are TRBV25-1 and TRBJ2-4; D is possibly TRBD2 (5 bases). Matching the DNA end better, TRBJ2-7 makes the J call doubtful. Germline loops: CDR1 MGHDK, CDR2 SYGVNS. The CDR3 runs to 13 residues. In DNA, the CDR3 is TGTGCCAGCAGCGGGCTTCTAGCTTCCGAGCAGTACTTC. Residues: CASSGLLASEQYF.